The clone carrying this TCR beta chain was picked up one time. The antigen remains undetermined. The data originate from a study of siplizumab effects on memory and regulatory T cells. Germline lookup yields CDR1 SNHLY and CDR2 FYNNEI. CDR3 length: 12 amino acids. The V end was cut by 4 bases, the J end by 9 bases, with 7 bases between. Sequencing was performed with immunoSEQ multiplex PCR; in TCRdb, only in-frame clones are kept and a portion is missing. The table has around 77,000 clones, roughly nine tenths seen once. Study-wide points: Proof of suppressive function in proliferating Tregs from siplizumab cultures was not established. Both greater diversity than memory cells and a major contribution to the alloresponse seemed to characterize naive T cells.

This rearrangement joins TRBV2 to TRBJ1-6; D call uncertain. Input material: CD8+ T cells sorted from blood. This TCR was sampled from a human donor in good health. The CDR3 DNA reads TGTGCCAGCAGTGTCGATGGTTCACCCCTCCACTTT. This codes for CASSVDGSPLHF. The full variable domain, completed using reference TRBV2 and TRBJ1-6, is EPEVTQTPSHQVTQMGQEVILRCVPISNHLYFYWYRQILGQKVEFLVSFYNNEISEKSEIFDDQFSVERPDGSNFTLKIRSTKLEDSAMYFCASSVDGSPLHFGNGTRLTVT.